This T cell receptor (beta chain) comes out of a study of cytomegalovirus exposure and HLA in healthy donors. The CDR3 consists of 12 residues. Germline values: CDR1 SQVTM, CDR2 ANQGSEA. Trimming removed 4 bases from V and 7 bases from J, with 14 bases in between. The PCR made use of 60 Vbeta and 13 Jbeta primers. Some clones are missing from TCRdb's copy, which holds only in-frame ones; the method was immunoSEQ multiplex PCR. This table has 90,000 to 110,000 clones, just over 75% appearing once. The chain carries TRBV29-1 and TRBJ2-7; maybe TRBD2 (5 bases). Sequenced sample: PBMCs. The source is a man aged 35 to 55 in good health and CMV-seropositive. This CDR3 is CSVGPGLGEQYF. For the CDR3, the DNA is TGCAGCGTTGGGCCGGGGTTGGGGGAGCAGTACTTC.